What follows is one T cell receptor (beta chain) and its context. Its cognate antigen is unknown. Unstimulated subsets comprising naive, memory, effector memory and TEMRA cells were sequenced in a few donor pairs. The repertoire was sequenced with immunoSEQ multiplex PCR; TCRdb's copy has only in-frame clones and lacks some. The sample has about 64,000 clones; roughly 97% are singletons. This sample is part of a study of siplizumab effects on memory and regulatory T cells. Broader study findings: The naive T cell population seemed more diverse than memory cells and seemed a major contributor to the alloresponse.

V lost 3 bases and J lost 0, with 3 bases in between. Germline assignment: CDR1 MNHEY and CDR2 SMNVEV (reference sequence). This CDR3 comprises 13 residues. The sequencing sample was made of naive CD8+ T cells sorted from blood. This clonotype was obtained from a human donor in good health. V and J are TRBV27 and TRBJ1-5; no clear D. CDR3 nucleotides: TGTGCCAGCAGTTTCGATAGCAATCAGCCCCAGCATTTT. It codes for CASSFDSNQPQHF.